This T cell receptor beta chain was documented in a study of T cells in Graves' hyperthyroidism and ophthalmopathy. Study results and caveats: Ophthalmopathy onset followed model prediction by a median approximately 6.2 months.

With respect to this clonotype: The antigen remains unidentified.

There were TCR beta CDR3 regions amplified from RNA transcripts. In the first-round RT-PCR of the TCR CDR3, the HTBI primer set was used. TCRdb redid the calling of the multiplex PCR reads with MiXCR, one entry per CDR3 protein. The data hold approximately 400,000 distinct CDR3 sequences, with around 13% observed a single time. Germline lookup yields CDR1 MNHEY and CDR2 SVGAGI. Trimming took off 4 bases at V and 4 bases at J, with 10 bases between the two ends. The CDR3 totals 13 residues. This clonotype originated in a woman aged 55-69 years with Graves' hyperthyroidism. The gene calls are TRBV6-5 and TRBJ1-1, with D possibly matching TRBD1 (5 bases). The sample was blood. The CDR3 DNA reads as TGTGCCAGCAGTTGCCTGGGGGGCACTGAAGCTTTCTTT. This translates into CASSCLGGTEAFF.